The clone carrying this T cell receptor (beta chain) was found many times. Its cognate antigen is unknown. The sample is drawn from a study of T-cell reconstitution after alpha-beta-depleted transplantation in children. This CDR3 region has 14 residues. The germline gives CDR1 MDHEN, CDR2 SYDVKM. The V and J ends lost 6 bases and 7 bases respectively, with 13 bases between them. The TCRbeta library incorporated unique molecular identifiers. From the PCR reads, TCRdb called clonotypes with MiXCR, one entry per CDR3 protein. The table lists 70,000 or so distinct CDR3 sequences, about 11% of them singletons. Broader study findings: Surviving recipient T cells and thymic progenitors underlay high day-60 TCRbeta diversity in some patients. The main origin of T-cell counts and diversity one year after transplant was newly produced T cells. Alpha-beta T cells present about two months after transplant were reported to originate from several hundred expanded graft clones.

This chain connects TRBV28 to TRBJ1-6; D is unresolved. This TCR was recovered from a boy between 5 and 17 years old with acute myeloid leukemia, due to receive a stem cell transplant. The input for sequencing was PBMCs, taken before TCRalphabeta/CD19-depleted stem cell transplant. The CDR3 DNA reads TGTGCCAGCAGCCTCGGTGTTGAGAATTCACCCCTCCACTTT. Its translation is CASSLGVENSPLHF. Drawing the rest from reference TRBV28 and TRBJ1-6, the complete variable domain is DVKVTQSSRYLVKRTGEKVFLECVQDMDHENMFWYRQDPGLGLRLIYFSYDVKMKEKGDIPEGYSVSREKKERFSLILESASTNQTSMYLCASSLGVENSPLHFGNGTRLTVT.